These T cell receptor beta chains were read from a single sample in a study of blood T cell repertoires in COVID-19. Sequencing was performed with immunoSEQ multiplex PCR; in TCRdb, only in-frame clones are kept and a portion is missing. Found here are 45,000 to 70,000 clones, approximately 80% of them singletons; the top ten hold over 5.5%. Sequenced material: peripheral blood. These receptors came from a man aged 55 to 70 with acute or convalescent COVID-19. The CDR3 runs from the conserved cysteine through the conserved F or W. The order of the fields is clone size, D gene, CDR3 length, V gene, J gene, CDR3 DNA, CDR3 protein. D genes are given only for firm matches. Some rows have no size entry. The others give once, few or many, or a class for an expanded clone.

>-|TRBD1|14|TRBV5-6|TRBJ2-7
TGTGCCAGCAGCTCCGGGACAGGCTCCTACGAGCAGTACTTC
CASSSGTGSYEQYF
>-|TRBD2|15|TRBV5-1|TRBJ2-7
TGCGCCAGCAGCTTGTTCACTAGCGGGGGCTACGAGCAGTACTTC
CASSLFTSGGYEQYF
>once|TRBD1|15|TRBV6-5|TRBJ2-7
TGTGCCAGCATGAAGGGGGCCCTTATCTCCTACGAGCAGTACTTC
CASMKGALISYEQYF
>medium-sized|-|13|TRBV12-3/TRBV12-4|TRBJ1-2
TGTGCCAGCAGCTTCGCGGGGAACTATGGCTACACCTTC
CASSFAGNYGYTF
>-|-|15|TRBV10-3|TRBJ2-1
TGTGCCATCAGTAGCAGGGTCAGCTCCTACAATGAGCAGTTCTTC
CAISSRVSSYNEQFF
>-|TRBD2|16|TRBV3-1/TRBV3-2|TRBJ2-1
TGTGCCAGCAGCCAAGAGGCAGCGGGGGGGCCCAATGAGCAGTTCTTC
CASSQEAAGGPNEQFF
>-|-|13|TRBV28|TRBJ1-1
TGTGCCAGCAGCCGGACGGGAAACACTGAAGCTTTCTTT
CASSRTGNTEAFF
>-|TRBD1|14|TRBV28|TRBJ1-2
TGTGCCAGCAGTTTGACCGGGACAGCCTATGGCTACACCTTC
CASSLTGTAYGYTF
>-|-|14|TRBV15|TRBJ2-5
TGTGCCACCAGCAGAGCAGGAATCCAAGAGACCCAGTACTTC
CATSRAGIQETQYF
>-|-|15|TRBV4-2|TRBJ1-2
TGTGCCAGCAGCCCGGGGTCTGGGGGGGACTATGGCTACACCTTC
CASSPGSGGDYGYTF
>-|TRBD2|14|TRBV2|TRBJ2-1
TGTGCCAGCAGTGACCGGGGGGGCATCCATGAGCAGTTCTTC
CASSDRGGIHEQFF
>-|TRBD1|19|TRBV18|TRBJ1-4
TGTGCCAGCTCACAGCCGGGACAGGGGAGCGGTGCAACTAATGAAAAACTGTTTTTT
CASSQPGQGSGATNEKLFF
>many|-|15|TRBV29-1|TRBJ2-7
TGCAGCGTTGAATTCGGGCGGGGACGGGGGTACGAGCAGTACTTC
CSVEFGRGRGYEQYF
>-|TRBD1|15|TRBV2|TRBJ2-1
TGTGCCAGCAGAGCCGGGACAGGGGGTTACAATGAGCAGTTCTTC
CASRAGTGGYNEQFF
>few|TRBD1|15|TRBV7-9|TRBJ1-2
TGTGCCAGCAGCGACAAGACAGGGCCGGGCGATGGCTACACCTTC
CASSDKTGPGDGYTF
>-|TRBD1|17|TRBV5-1|TRBJ1-2
TGCGCCAGCAGCTTACTTTCGCGCGGACAGGGGATGAATGGCTACACCTTC
CASSLLSRGQGMNGYTF
>-|-|16|TRBV19|TRBJ2-5
TGTGCCAGTAGTGTCGTAGGGACAACATACCAAGAGACCCAGTACTTC
CASSVVGTTYQETQYF
>-|-|16|TRBV2|TRBJ2-7
TGTGCCAGCAGTGAAGGAGACAGGAGTACATCCTACGAGCAGTACTTC
CASSEGDRSTSYEQYF
>once|-|12|TRBV28|TRBJ2-7
TGTGCCAGCAGCGGGGTGGTGCTCGAGCAGTACTTC
CASSGVVLEQYF
>-|TRBD2|19|TRBV5-6|TRBJ2-4
TGTGCCAGCAGCTACCGGACTAGCGGGGCCGATCTAGCCAAAAACATTCAGTACTTC
CASSYRTSGADLAKNIQYF
>-|-|16|TRBV5-4|TRBJ2-5
TGTGCCAGCAGCCAGCCCGAGGTAGGGGGGGGCGAGACCCAGTACTTC
CASSQPEVGGGETQYF
>-|TRBD1|16|TRBV9|TRBJ2-3
TGTGCCAGCAGCGTAGGTCAGGGGGCAAACAAAGATACGCAGTATTTT
CASSVGQGANKDTQYF
>once|TRBD1|17|TRBV18|TRBJ2-3
TGTGCCAGCTCGAGTAGTGGGACAGGGTCCCGCACAGATACGCAGTATTTT
CASSSSGTGSRTDTQYF
>-|TRBD1|14|TRBV9|TRBJ1-1
TGTGCCAGCAGCGTAGTCGGGACAGGGGGTGAAGCTTTCTTT
CASSVVGTGGEAFF
>few|-|17|TRBV19|TRBJ1-1
TGTGCCAGTAGTATGTCCGGGGCCCTAAGACAGGACACTGAAGCTTTCTTT
CASSMSGALRQDTEAFF
>few|-|13|TRBV7-9|TRBJ1-2
TGTGCCAGCACCCCGACAGGACTGGTAGGCTACACCTTC
CASTPTGLVGYTF
>-|TRBD1|14|TRBV6-5|TRBJ1-1
TGTGCCAGCAGGGGGGAAACAGGGGGAACTGAAGCTTTCTTT
CASRGETGGTEAFF
>-|-|17|TRBV4-2|TRBJ1-3
TGTGCCAGCAGCCAAGATCGGGGGGCAGGCTCTGGAAACACCATATATTTT
CASSQDRGAGSGNTIYF
>-|TRBD1|15|TRBV29-1|TRBJ2-7
TGCAGCGTGGGACCGGGACAGGGATTAATGGGCGAGCAGTACTTC
CSVGPGQGLMGEQYF
>-|-|15|TRBV5-1|TRBJ2-7
TGCGCCAGCAGCCCCCGTGCAGGGGGGAATTACGAGCAGTACTTC
CASSPRAGGNYEQYF
>-|TRBD1|15|TRBV6-5|TRBJ2-1
TGTGCCAGTCAAAGAGACAGGGGCGATTACAATGAGCAGTTCTTC
CASQRDRGDYNEQFF
>-|-|15|TRBV6-5|TRBJ1-2
TGTGCCAGCAGCCCCCGGGAGGGCGCGAGCTATGGCTACACCTTC
CASSPREGASYGYTF
>-|-|14|TRBV15|TRBJ2-3
TGTGCCACCAGCTCCCTGGGCTTCACAGATACGCAGTATTTT
CATSSLGFTDTQYF
>-|TRBD1|16|TRBV5-1|TRBJ1-1
TGCGCCAGCAGCCCCCGACAGGGGAGGGGAGAGGCTGAAGCTTTCTTT
CASSPRQGRGEAEAFF
>-|TRBD1|13|TRBV12-3/TRBV12-4|TRBJ1-2
TGTGCCAGCAGTGGGACAGGAACGGGTGGCTACACCTTC
CASSGTGTGGYTF
>-|TRBD1|19|TRBV19|TRBJ1-5
TGTGCCAGTAGTATAGTGGTGCGGCGGGACAGGGGCTCCAATCAGCCCCAGCATTTT
CASSIVVRRDRGSNQPQHF
>-|-|14|TRBV3-1/TRBV3-2|TRBJ1-1
TGTGCCAGCCGTCCTTTGGGAGTGAACACTGAAGCTTTCTTT
CASRPLGVNTEAFF
>-|-|15|TRBV5-1|TRBJ2-5
TGCGCCAGCAGCTTGAACAGCGTTTCCGCGGGGACCCAGTACTTC
CASSLNSVSAGTQYF
>-|TRBD2|15|TRBV30|TRBJ2-2
TGTGCCTGGAGAGAAGCGGGGGGCCCCACCGGGGAGCTGTTTTTT
CAWREAGGPTGELFF
>-|TRBD2|16|TRBV9|TRBJ2-3
TGTGCCAGCAGCCCAGAGGGACTAGCGAGATCGGATACGCAGTATTTT
CASSPEGLARSDTQYF
>-|-|15|TRBV11-2|TRBJ2-3
TGTGCCAGCAGCTTAGTGGCGGGGACCACAGATACGCAGTATTTT
CASSLVAGTTDTQYF
>-|TRBD2|16|TRBV9|TRBJ2-1
TGTGCCAGCAGCGTAGTTTTCGGGGGGGCCTTCAATGAGCAGTTCTTC
CASSVVFGGAFNEQFF
>-|-|14|TRBV7-3|TRBJ1-1
TGTGCCAGCAGCTTAACTGGGACACTAACTGAAGCTTTCTTT
CASSLTGTLTEAFF
>-|-|12|TRBV6-5|TRBJ1-5
TGTGCCAGCACTCCCAGGGGACAGCCCCAGCATTTT
CASTPRGQPQHF
>-|TRBD1|13|TRBV2|TRBJ1-2
TGTGCCAGCAGACCTACAGGGGACTATGGCTACACCTTC
CASRPTGDYGYTF
>-|TRBD2|17|TRBV28|TRBJ2-7
TGTGCCAGCAGTCTGGGGACTAGCGGGGGGGTTCTGGGCGAGCAGTACTTC
CASSLGTSGGVLGEQYF
>-|-|13|TRBV28|TRBJ2-5
TGTGCCAGCAGTTCGACAGGCTCGCAGACCCAGTACTTC
CASSSTGSQTQYF
>-|-|10|TRBV12-5|TRBJ2-5
TGTGCTAGTGGTTTTAGGACCCAGTACTTC
CASGFRTQYF
>-|-|14|TRBV18|TRBJ1-4
TGTGCCAGCTCACCACCGGGCCCTAATGAAAAACTGTTTTTT
CASSPPGPNEKLFF
>-|-|14|TRBV5-1|TRBJ1-4
TGCGCCAGCAGCGAACAGGGTACCAATGAAAAACTGTTTTTT
CASSEQGTNEKLFF
>-|TRBD1|13|TRBV24-1|TRBJ2-7
TGTGCCACCAGTGACAGGACAGGGAACGAGCAGTACTTC
CATSDRTGNEQYF
>-|-|13|TRBV5-5|TRBJ1-2
TGTGCCAGCAGCTTGGCCGCGGTTGATGGCTACACCTTC
CASSLAAVDGYTF
>-|-|14|TRBV7-9|TRBJ2-5
TGTGCCAGCAGCGGTCGACAGGTGGGGGAGACCCAGTACTTC
CASSGRQVGETQYF
>-|TRBD1|15|TRBV27|TRBJ1-2
TGTGCCAGCAGTTTATCCAGGGGGCCCTACTATGGCTACACCTTC
CASSLSRGPYYGYTF
>-|TRBD1|14|TRBV28|TRBJ1-2
TGTGCCAGCAGTTTAGGGACAGGGCAATATGGCTACACCTTC
CASSLGTGQYGYTF